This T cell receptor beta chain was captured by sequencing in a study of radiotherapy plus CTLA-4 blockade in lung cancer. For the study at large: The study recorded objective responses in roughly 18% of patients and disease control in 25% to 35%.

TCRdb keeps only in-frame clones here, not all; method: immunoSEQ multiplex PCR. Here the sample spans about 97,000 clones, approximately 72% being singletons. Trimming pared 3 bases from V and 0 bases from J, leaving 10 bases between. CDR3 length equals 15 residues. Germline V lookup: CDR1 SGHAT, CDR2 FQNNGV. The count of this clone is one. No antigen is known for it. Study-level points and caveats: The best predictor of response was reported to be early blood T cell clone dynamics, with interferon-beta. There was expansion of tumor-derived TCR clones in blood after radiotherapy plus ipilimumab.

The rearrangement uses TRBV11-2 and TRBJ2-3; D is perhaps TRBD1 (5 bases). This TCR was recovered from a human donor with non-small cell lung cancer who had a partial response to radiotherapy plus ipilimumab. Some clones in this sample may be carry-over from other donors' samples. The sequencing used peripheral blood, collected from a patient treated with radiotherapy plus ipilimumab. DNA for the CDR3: TGTGCCAGCAGCTTTCAGGGAAGTAGCACAGATACGCAGTATTTT. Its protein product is CASSFQGSSTDTQYF.